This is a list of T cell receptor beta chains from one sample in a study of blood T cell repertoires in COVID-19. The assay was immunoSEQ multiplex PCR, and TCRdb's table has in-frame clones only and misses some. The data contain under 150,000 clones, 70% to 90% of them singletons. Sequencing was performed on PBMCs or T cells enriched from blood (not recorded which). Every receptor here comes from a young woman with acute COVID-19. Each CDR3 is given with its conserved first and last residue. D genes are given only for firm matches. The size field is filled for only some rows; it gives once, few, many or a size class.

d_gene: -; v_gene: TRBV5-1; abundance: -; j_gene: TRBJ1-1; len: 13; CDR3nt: TGCGCCAGCAGCTTGCCGGGAGGCGCTGAAGCTTTCTTT; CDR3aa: CASSLPGGAEAFF
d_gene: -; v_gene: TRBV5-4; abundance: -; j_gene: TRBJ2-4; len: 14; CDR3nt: TGTGCCAGCAGCTTGGACTACTCCAAAAACATTCAGTACTTC; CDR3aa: CASSLDYSKNIQYF
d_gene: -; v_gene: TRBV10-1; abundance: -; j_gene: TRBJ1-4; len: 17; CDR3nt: TGCGCCACAATCATCGTGGGGCTGGGGCGCTTAAAGGAAAAACTGTTTTTT; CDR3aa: CATIIVGLGRLKEKLFF
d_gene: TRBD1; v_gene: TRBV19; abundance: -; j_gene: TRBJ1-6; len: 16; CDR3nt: TGTGCCAGTAGTGGAGGGACAGGGATTCTTGATTCACCCCTCCACTTT; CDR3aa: CASSGGTGILDSPLHF
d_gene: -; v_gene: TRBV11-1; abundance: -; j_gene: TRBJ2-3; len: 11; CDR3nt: TGTGCCAGCAGCTCCTCGTTTACGCAGTATTTT; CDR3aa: CASSSSFTQYF
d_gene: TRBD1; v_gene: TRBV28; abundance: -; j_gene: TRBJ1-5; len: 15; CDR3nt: TGTGCCAGCAGTTTGGAACAGGGGGCCATTCAGCCCCAGCATTTT; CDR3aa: CASSLEQGAIQPQHF
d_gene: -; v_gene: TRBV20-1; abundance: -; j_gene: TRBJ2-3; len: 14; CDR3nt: TGCAGTGCTAGTAGGCGGGGTAGCACAGATACGCAGTATTTT; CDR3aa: CSASRRGSTDTQYF
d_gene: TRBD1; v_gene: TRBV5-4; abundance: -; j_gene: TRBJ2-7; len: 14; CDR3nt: TGTGCCAGCAGCTCACAGGGGATCGCCTACGAGCAGTACTTC; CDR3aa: CASSSQGIAYEQYF
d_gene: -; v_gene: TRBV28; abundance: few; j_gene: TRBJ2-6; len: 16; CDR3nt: TGTGCCAGCAGTCCCAGTGGAGTCTCTGGGGCCAACGTCCTGACTTTC; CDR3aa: CASSPSGVSGANVLTF
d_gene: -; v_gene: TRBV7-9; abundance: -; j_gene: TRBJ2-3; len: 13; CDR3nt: TGTGCCAGCAGCTTAGTTCTATCGGATACGCAGTATTTT; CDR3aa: CASSLVLSDTQYF
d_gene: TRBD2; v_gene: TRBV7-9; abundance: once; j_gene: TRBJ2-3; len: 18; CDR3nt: TGTGCCAGCAGCTTAGTAGCGGGAGGGCCTGCGGGGAGGGATACGCAGTATTTT; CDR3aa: CASSLVAGGPAGRDTQYF
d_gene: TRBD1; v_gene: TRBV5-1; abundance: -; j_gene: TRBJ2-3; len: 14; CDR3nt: TGCGCCAGCAGCCGGACAGGGATGACAGATACGCAGTATTTT; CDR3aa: CASSRTGMTDTQYF
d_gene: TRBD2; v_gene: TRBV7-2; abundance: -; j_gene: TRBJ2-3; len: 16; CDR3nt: TGTGCCAGCAGCAGACAAGCGGGAGGGGTGGCAGATACGCAGTATTTT; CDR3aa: CASSRQAGGVADTQYF
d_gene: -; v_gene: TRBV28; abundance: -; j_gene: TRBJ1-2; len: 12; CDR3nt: TGTGCCAGCAGTTTGGCCAGCTATGGCTACACCTTC; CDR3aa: CASSLASYGYTF
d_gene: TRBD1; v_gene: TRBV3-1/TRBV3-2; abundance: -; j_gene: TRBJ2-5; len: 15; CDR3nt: TGTGCCAGCAGCCAACGGGGGACAGGGGAGGGGACCCAGTACTTC; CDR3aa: CASSQRGTGEGTQYF
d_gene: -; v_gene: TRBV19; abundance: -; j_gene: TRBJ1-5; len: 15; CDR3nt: TGTGCCAGTAGTATAGAAACGGGGGGCGGCCAGCCCCAGCATTTT; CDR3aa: CASSIETGGGQPQHF
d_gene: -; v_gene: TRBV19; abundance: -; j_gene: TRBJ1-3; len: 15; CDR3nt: TGTGCCAGTAGTTTGGACCGGGGCTCTGGAAACACCATATATTTT; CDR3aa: CASSLDRGSGNTIYF
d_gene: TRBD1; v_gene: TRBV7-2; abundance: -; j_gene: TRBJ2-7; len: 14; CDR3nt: TGTGCCAGCAGCTTATACGGACAGGGCGACGAGCAGTACTTC; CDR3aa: CASSLYGQGDEQYF
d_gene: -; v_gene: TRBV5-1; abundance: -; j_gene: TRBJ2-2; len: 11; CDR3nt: TGCGCCAGCAGTTTAGAAGGGGAGCTGTTTTTT; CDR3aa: CASSLEGELFF
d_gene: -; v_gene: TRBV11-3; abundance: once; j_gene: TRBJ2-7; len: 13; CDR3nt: TGTGCCAGCAGCTCCGGGACATATAACGAGCAGTACTTC; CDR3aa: CASSSGTYNEQYF
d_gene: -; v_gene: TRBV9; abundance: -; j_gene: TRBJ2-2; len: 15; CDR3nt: TGTGCCAGCAGCCCCCCGGCGGGGCGTCGCGGGGAGCTGTTTTTT; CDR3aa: CASSPPAGRRGELFF
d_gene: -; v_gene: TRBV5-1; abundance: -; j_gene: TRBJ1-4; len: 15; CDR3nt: TGCGCCAGCAGCCCTGGGGCAGGGCCGAATGAAAAACTGTTTTTT; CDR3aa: CASSPGAGPNEKLFF
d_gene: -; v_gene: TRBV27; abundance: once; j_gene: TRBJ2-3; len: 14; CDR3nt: TGTGCCAGCAGTTTATATAGGTGGCGGGACGAGCAGTATTTT; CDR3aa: CASSLYRWRDEQYF
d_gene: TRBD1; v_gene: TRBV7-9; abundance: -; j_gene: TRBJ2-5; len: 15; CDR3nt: TGTGCCAGCATCCTCGGGACAGGGGGTTCAGAGACCCAGTACTTC; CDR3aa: CASILGTGGSETQYF
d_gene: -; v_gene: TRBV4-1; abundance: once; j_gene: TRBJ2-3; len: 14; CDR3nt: TGCGCCAGCAGCCGGAGCGGGAGCACAGATACGCAGTATTTT; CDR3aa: CASSRSGSTDTQYF
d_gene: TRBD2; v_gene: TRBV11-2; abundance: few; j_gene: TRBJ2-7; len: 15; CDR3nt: TGTGCCAGCAGCTCTCTAGCGGGATCCACCTACGAGCAGTACTTC; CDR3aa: CASSSLAGSTYEQYF
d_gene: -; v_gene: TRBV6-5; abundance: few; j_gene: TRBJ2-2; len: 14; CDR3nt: TGTGCCAGCAGTTACGGCAGTGACACCGGGGAGCTGTTTTTT; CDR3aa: CASSYGSDTGELFF
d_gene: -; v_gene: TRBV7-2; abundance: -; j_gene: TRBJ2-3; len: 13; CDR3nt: TGTGCCAGCAGCCGGGGGGCAGCAGATACGCAGTATTTT; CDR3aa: CASSRGAADTQYF
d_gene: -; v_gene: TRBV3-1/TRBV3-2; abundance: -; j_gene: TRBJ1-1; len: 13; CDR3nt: TGTGCCAGCAGCCAGGGAGCCCACACTGAAGCTTTCTTT; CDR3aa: CASSQGAHTEAFF
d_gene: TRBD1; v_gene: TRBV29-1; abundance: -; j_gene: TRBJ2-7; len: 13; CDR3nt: TGCAGCCCGGGACAGTCCCCTGGGCACGAGCAGTACTTC; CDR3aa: CSPGQSPGHEQYF
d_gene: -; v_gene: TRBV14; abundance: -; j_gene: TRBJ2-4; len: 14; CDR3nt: TGTGCCAGCAGCCAGGCCTCCCCCCAAAACATTCAGTACTTC; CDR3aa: CASSQASPQNIQYF
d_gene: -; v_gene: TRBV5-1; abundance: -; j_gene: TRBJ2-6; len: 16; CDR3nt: TGCGCCAGCAGCTTGGATCCACCAGGGCCGTCCAACGTCCTGACTTTC; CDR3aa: CASSLDPPGPSNVLTF
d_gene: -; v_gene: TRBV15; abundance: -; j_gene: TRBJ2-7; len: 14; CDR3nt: TGTGCCACCAGCAGAGAGGGCCCGTCCTACGAGCAGTACTTC; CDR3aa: CATSREGPSYEQYF
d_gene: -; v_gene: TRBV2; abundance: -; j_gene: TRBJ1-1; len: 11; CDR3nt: TGTGCCAGCTCTAGAGGCACTGAAGCTTTCTTT; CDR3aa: CASSRGTEAFF
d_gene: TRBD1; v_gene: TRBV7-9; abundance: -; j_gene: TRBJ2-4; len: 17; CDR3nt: TGTGCCAGCAGCTCACTTAATAGGGGGCCGGCCAAAAACATTCAGTACTTC; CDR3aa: CASSSLNRGPAKNIQYF
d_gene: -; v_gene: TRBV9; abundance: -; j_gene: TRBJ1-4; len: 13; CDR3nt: TGTGCCAGCAGCGCGAACCCGGGGGAAAAACTGTTTTTT; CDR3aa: CASSANPGEKLFF
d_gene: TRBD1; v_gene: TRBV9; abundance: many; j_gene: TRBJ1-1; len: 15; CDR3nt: TGTGCCAGCAGCGTAGGGGGACAGGGGAACACTGAAGCTTTCTTT; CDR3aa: CASSVGGQGNTEAFF
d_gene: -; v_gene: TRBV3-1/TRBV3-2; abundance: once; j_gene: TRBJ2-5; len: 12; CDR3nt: TGTGCCAGCAGCCAAGCGTCTCAGACCCAGTACTTC; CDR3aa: CASSQASQTQYF
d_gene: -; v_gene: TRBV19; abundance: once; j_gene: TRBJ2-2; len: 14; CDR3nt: TGTGCCAGTAGTATGTATCTCTACACCGGGGAGCTGTTTTTT; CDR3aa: CASSMYLYTGELFF
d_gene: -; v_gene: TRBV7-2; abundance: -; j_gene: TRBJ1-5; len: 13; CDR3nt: TGTGCCAGCAGCTTAGTTGCGGGTGAGCCCCAGCATTTT; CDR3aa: CASSLVAGEPQHF
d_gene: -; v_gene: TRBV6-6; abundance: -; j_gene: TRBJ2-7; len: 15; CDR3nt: TGTGCCAGCAGTGACGTCTTTCCTACAGGTAGCGAGCAGTACTTC; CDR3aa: CASSDVFPTGSEQYF
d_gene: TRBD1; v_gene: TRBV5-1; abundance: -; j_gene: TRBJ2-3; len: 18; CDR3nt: TGCGCCAGCAGCTTGTGGGGACAGGGGTCCGCTAGCACAGATACGCAGTATTTT; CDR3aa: CASSLWGQGSASTDTQYF
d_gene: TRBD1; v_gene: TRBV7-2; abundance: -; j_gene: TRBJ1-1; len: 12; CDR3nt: TGTGCCAGCAGCTCGCTGGGACAGAAAGCTTTCTTT; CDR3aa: CASSSLGQKAFF
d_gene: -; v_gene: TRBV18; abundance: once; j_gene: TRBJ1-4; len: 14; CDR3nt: TGTGCCAGCTCACCACCCGACAGGAGTGAAAAACTGTTTTTT; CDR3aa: CASSPPDRSEKLFF
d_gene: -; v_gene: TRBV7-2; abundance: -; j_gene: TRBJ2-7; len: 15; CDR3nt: TGTGCCAGCAGCTTAGGGGTCGAGGGCTTCTACGAGCAGTACTTC; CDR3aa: CASSLGVEGFYEQYF
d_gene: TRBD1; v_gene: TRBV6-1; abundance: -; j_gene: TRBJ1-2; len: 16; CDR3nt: TGTGCCAGCAGTGAAGCGGGAGACAGGGGGGCGTCTGGCTACACCTTC; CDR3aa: CASSEAGDRGASGYTF
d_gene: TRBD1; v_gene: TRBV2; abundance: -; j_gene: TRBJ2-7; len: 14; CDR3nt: TGTGCCAGCAGTGAAAACAGGGGGCTCTACGAGCAGTACTTC; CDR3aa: CASSENRGLYEQYF
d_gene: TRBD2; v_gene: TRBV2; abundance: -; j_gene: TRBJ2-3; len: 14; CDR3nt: TGTGCCAGCAGGACTAGCACTGGGGGAGATACGCAGTATTTT; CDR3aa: CASRTSTGGDTQYF